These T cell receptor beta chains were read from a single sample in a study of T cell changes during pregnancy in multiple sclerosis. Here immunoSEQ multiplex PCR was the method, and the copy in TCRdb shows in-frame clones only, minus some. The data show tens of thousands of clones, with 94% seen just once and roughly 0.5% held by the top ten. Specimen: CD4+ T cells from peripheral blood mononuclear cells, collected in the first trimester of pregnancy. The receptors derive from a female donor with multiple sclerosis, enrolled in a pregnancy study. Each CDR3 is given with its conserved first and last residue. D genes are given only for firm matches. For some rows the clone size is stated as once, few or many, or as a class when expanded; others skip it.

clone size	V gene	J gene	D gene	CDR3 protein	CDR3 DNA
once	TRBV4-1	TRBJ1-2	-	CASSQIRALGVDGYTF	TGCGCCAGCAGTCAAATCCGGGCCCTAGGGGTTGATGGCTACACCTTC
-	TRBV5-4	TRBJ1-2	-	CASSPDRNYGYTF	TGTGCCAGCAGCCCAGACAGAAACTATGGCTACACCTTC
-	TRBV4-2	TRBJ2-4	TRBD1	CASSPGQGARTKNIQYF	TGTGCCAGCAGCCCTGGACAGGGGGCGAGAACCAAAAACATTCAGTACTTC
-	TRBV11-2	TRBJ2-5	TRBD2	CASSSNLAGGLETQYF	TGTGCCAGCAGCTCCAATCTAGCGGGGGGGTTAGAGACCCAGTACTTC
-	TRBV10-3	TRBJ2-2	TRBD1	CAISESGQGANTGELFF	TGTGCCATCAGTGAGTCTGGACAGGGAGCGAACACCGGGGAGCTGTTTTTT
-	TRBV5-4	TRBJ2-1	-	CASSPFRSSDEQFF	TGTGCCAGCAGCCCCTTCCGATCCTCGGATGAGCAGTTCTTC
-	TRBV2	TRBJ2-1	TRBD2	CAIPLLLAGGREQFF	TGTGCCATCCCACTCCTCCTGGCGGGGGGGCGTGAGCAGTTCTTC
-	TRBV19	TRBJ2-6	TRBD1	CASSMGTGAGGANVLTF	TGTGCCAGTAGTATGGGGACAGGGGCGGGGGGGGCCAACGTCCTGACTTTC
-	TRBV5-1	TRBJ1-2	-	CASSSQGYDGYTF	TGCGCCAGCAGCTCGCAGGGTTATGATGGCTACACCTTC
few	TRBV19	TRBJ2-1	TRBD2	CASRGLAGESEQFF	TGTGCCAGTAGAGGGCTAGCGGGGGAGAGTGAGCAGTTCTTC